This T cell receptor beta chain was documented in a study of blood T cell repertoires in COVID-19. Trimming cost V 4 bases and J 0 bases; bases outside gene matches: 4. Germline-derived CDR1 and CDR2 are LGHDT and YNNKEL (reference sequence). The CDR3 spans 15 residues. The protocol was immunoSEQ multiplex PCR, while the TCRdb copy is restricted to in-frame clones and leaves out a portion. This sample has 260,000 or so clones, with approximately 90% found just once. The rearrangement joins TRBV3-1 (or the pseudogene TRBV3-2) to TRBJ2-7; 9 positions match TRBD1. The clonotype comes from a man younger than 35 who had recovered from COVID-19. What was sequenced was PBMCs or T cells enriched from blood (not recorded which). The CDR3 DNA is TGTGCCAGCAGCCCGTACAGGGGGCTCTCCTACGAGCAGTACTTC. Amino acids: CASSPYRGLSYEQYF.